This TCR beta chain came from a study of blood T cell repertoires in COVID-19. Study-wide context: Whether acute or convalescent, the COVID-19 samples came from the United States, Italy and Spain.

Libraries were prepared by immunoSEQ multiplex PCR; TCRdb keeps only in-frame clonotypes and omits some of them. This sample yields about 34,000 clones, of which 85% are seen a single time; about 14% belongs to the top ten. The CDR3 has 14 amino acids. Germline CDR1 and CDR2: SNHLY and FYNNEI. V was cut by 2 bases and J by 7 bases, with 15 bases left in between. This chain joins TRBV2 and TRBJ2-7; TRBD2 is a possible D gene (5 bases). Sequencing was done on a sample of peripheral blood. The receptor comes from a human donor with acute or convalescent COVID-19. The donor label of this sample is uncertain. CDR3 coding DNA: TGTGCCAGCAGTGAAATGGGGAGATTAGAGGAGCAGTACTTC. This translates into CASSEMGRLEEQYF.